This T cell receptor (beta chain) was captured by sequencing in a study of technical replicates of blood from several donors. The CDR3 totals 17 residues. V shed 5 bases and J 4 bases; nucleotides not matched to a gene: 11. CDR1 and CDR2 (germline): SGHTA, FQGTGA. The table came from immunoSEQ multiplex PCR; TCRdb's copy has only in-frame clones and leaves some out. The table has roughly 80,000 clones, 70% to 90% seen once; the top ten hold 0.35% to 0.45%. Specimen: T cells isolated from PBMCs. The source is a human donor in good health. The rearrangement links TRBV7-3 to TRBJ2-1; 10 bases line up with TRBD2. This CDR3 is CASSAETGTSAYNEQFF. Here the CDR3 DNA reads TGTGCCAGCAGCGCCGAAACCGGGACTAGCGCTTACAATGAGCAGTTCTTC. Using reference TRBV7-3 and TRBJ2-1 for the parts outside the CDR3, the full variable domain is GAGVSQTPSNKVTEKGKYVELRCDPISGHTALYWYRQSLGQGPEFLIYFQGTGAADDSGLPNDRFFAVRPEGSVSTLKIQRTERGDSAVYLCASSAETGTSAYNEQFFGPGTRLTVL.